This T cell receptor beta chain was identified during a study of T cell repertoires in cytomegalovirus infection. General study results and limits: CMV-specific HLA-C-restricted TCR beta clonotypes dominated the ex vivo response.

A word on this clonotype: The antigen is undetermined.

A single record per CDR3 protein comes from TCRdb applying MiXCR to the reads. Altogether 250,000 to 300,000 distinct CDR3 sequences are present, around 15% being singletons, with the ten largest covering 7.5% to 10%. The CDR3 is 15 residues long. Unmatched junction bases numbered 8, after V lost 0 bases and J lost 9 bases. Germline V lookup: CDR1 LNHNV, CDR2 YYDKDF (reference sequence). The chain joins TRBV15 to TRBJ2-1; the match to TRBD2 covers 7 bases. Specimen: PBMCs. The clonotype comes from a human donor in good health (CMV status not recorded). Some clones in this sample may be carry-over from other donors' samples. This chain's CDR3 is CATSRDPLREGEQFF. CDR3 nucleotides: TGTGCCACCAGCAGAGATCCACTCAGGGAGGGTGAGCAGTTCTTC.